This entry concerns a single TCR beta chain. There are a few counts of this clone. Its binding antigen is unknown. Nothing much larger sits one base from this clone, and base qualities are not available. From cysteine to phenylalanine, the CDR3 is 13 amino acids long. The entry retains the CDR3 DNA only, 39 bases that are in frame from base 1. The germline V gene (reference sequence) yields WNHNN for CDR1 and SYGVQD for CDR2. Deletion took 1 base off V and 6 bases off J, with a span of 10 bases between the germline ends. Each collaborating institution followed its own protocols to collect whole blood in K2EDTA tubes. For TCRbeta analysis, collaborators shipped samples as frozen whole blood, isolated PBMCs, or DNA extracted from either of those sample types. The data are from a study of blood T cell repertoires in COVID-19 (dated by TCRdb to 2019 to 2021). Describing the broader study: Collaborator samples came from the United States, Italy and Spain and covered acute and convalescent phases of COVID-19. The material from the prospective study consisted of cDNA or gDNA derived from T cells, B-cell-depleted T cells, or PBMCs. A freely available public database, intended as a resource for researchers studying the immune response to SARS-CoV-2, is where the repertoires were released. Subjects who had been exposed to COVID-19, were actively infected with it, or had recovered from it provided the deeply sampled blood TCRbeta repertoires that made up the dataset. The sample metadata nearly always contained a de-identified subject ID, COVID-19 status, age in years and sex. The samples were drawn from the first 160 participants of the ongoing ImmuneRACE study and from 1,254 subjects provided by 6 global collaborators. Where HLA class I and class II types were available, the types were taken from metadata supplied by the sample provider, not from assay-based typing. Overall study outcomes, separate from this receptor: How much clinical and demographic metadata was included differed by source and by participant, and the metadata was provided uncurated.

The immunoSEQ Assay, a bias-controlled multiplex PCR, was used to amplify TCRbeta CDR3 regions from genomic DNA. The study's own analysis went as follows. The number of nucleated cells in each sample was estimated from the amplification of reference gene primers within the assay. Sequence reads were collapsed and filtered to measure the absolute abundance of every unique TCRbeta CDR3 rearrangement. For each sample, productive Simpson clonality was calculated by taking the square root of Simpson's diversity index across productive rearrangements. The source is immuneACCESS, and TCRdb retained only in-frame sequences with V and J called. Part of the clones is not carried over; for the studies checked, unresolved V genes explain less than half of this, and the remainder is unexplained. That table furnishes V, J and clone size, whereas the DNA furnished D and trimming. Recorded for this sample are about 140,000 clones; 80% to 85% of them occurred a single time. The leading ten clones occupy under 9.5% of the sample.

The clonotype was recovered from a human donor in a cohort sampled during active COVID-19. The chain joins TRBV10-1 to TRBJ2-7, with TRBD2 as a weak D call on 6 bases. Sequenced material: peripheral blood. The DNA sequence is TGCGCCAGCAGTGAGTTGCGGGGTGGCGAGCAGTACTTC. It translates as CASSELRGGEQYF.